A selection of T cell receptor beta chains follows, all from one sample in a study of T cell responses to AZD1222 COVID-19 vaccine. Libraries were prepared by immunoSEQ multiplex PCR; TCRdb keeps only in-frame clonotypes and omits some of them. This sample has some 66,000 clones; about 88% occur once, and the top ten carry about 28%. Sequenced material: peripheral blood, taken 28 days after the second AZD1222 dose. The receptor set was obtained from an adult who received the AZD1222 COVID-19 vaccine. The CDR3 runs from the conserved cysteine through the conserved F or W. The order of the fields is V gene, CDR3 protein.

TRBV3-1/TRBV3-2 CASSQAGQRGTYEQYF
TRBV5-6 CASSSQGYEQYF
TRBV14 CASSQHYEQYF
TRBV24-1 CATSNQNSDNEQFF
TRBV11-2 CASSLVMGLAPVLTF
TRBV7-2 CASSLDRSSPLHF
TRBV18 CASSGTATNQPQHF
TRBV4-1 CASSPGTSGFQETQYF
TRBV7-2 CASIRDGYMNTEAFF
TRBV10-1 CASSGILYEQYF
TRBV6-5 CASKRRAGETQYF
TRBV19 CASSINGVSEKLFF
TRBV10-3 CAISDKDKSTDTQYF
TRBV14 CASSQGGSGFYYEQYF
TRBV25-1 CASRSRSSYNSPLHF
TRBV5-1 CASSWAQTEQYF